The 4 T cell receptor beta chains in this list originate from one sample, sequenced in a study of blood T cell repertoires in COVID-19. Only in-frame clones appear in the TCRdb table, and some are missing; sequencing was by immunoSEQ multiplex PCR. The table includes approximately 150,000 clones, 70% to 90% detected once. Source material: PBMCs or T cells enriched from blood (not recorded which). The receptors originated from a woman aged 35 to 49 who had recovered from COVID-19.

This chain links TRBV7-8 with TRBJ2-1, with a possible D match to TRBD1 (5 bases). Germline CDR1 SGHVS, CDR2 FQNEAQ. V was trimmed by 5 bases and J by 5 bases, leaving 13 bases between them. There are 14 residues in the CDR3. The CDR3 DNA follows: TGTGCCAGCAGCCTCCCCCCACAGGACAATGAGCAGTTCTTC. It is translated as CASSLPPQDNEQFF. Using reference TRBV7-8 and TRBJ2-1 for the parts outside the CDR3, the full variable domain is GAGVSQSPRYKVAKRGQDVALRCDPISGHVSLFWYQQALGQGPEFLTYFQNEAQLDKSGLPSDRFFAERPEGSVSTLKIQRTQQEDSAVYLCASSLPPQDNEQFFGPGTRLTVL.

This clone came up once. The chain joins TRBV29-1 to TRBJ2-5; 10 bases map to TRBD1. CDR1 and CDR2 from the germline V gene are SQVTM and ANQGSEA. Unmatched junction bases numbered 6, after V lost 7 bases and J lost 1 base. There are 14 residues in the CDR3. The CDR3: CSAIRTGGQETQYF. The CDR3 coding sequence is TGCAGCGCCATAAGGACAGGGGGCCAAGAGACCCAGTACTTC.

J is TRBJ2-7 and V is TRBV2, with TRBD2 matching 9 bases. The germline V gene encodes CDR1 SNHLY and CDR2 FYNNEI. V shed 7 bases and J 6 bases; nucleotides not matched to a gene: 7. The CDR3 is made up of 13 amino acids. The CDR3 region is CASMLAGEAEQYF. CDR3 coding DNA: TGTGCCAGCATGTTAGCGGGGGAGGCCGAGCAGTACTTC.

This chain links TRBV2 with TRBJ2-1, with 7 bases lining up with TRBD1. The trim removed 5 bases at V and 15 bases at J, leaving 13 bases unmatched. CDR3 length: 13 amino acids. The germline V gene encodes CDR1 SNHLY and CDR2 FYNNEI. Here the CDR3 reads CASSSHLEPGGFF. The CDR3 DNA sequence: TGTGCCAGCAGTTCACACCTGGAGCCAGGGGGGTTCTTC.